The clone carrying this T cell receptor (beta chain) was seen more than once but under ten times. Its matching antigen is unknown. The library was made from cDNA and included unique molecular identifiers. TCRdb re-called the PCR reads with MiXCR, one entry per CDR3 protein. The table records a few hundred thousand distinct CDR3 sequences, around 31% of them present only once. This sample is drawn from a study of post-analysis software for immune sequencing data. Whole-study results and caveats: Same-batch samples co-clustered strongly by F measure. Among five TRBV segments more frequent in patients than controls were TRBV5-6, TRBV5-1 and TRBV20-1.

The V gene lost 2 bases and the J gene lost 8 bases, with 12 bases spanning the gap. This CDR3 contains 13 residues. The sample consisted of blood. This TCR derives from a girl under 18 with multiple sclerosis. The chain recombines TRBV12-3 or TRBV12-4 with TRBJ1-2; D gene uncertain. The CDR3 sequence: CASSLRDVGGYTF. The DNA of the CDR3 is TGTGCCAGCAGTTTAAGGGATGTTGGCGGCTACACCTTC.